Described below is a single T cell receptor beta chain sequence and its context. Its antigen is not known. Reasons for excluding patients were uncontrolled infection, other autoimmune disease, pregnancy or lactation. Diagnostic assessment was based on clinical symptoms, serum thyroxine and TRAb, thyroid ultrasound and orbital computed tomography. The data derive from a study of T cells in Graves' hyperthyroidism and ophthalmopathy. Amplified regions were TCR beta CDR3 sequences from RNA transcripts. HTBI primers were used for first-round RT-PCR of the TCR CDR3. MiXCR, run by TCRdb on the multiplex PCR reads, gives a single entry per CDR3 protein. The table has around 350,000 distinct CDR3 sequences, about a fifth seen once. Study observations and caveats: Ophthalmopathy was model-predicted a median about 6 months pre-onset. Most clonotypes expanded in the thyroid (above 0.001) were also present in blood.

This receptor was obtained from a woman aged 18-29 years with Graves' hyperthyroidism. Sequencing was done on a sample of blood.

CDR3 in DNA: TGTGCCTGGAACGATATCGGGAGTAGTACCGGGGAGCTGTTTTTT. As protein: CAWNDIGSSTGELFF. The V call is TRBV30, the J call TRBJ2-2; possible D gene TRBD2, 6 bases. The CDR3 loop spans 15 amino acids. Germline V gene data show CDR1 as GTSNPN and CDR2 as SVGIG (reference sequence). V shed 4 bases and J shed 5 bases, with 17 bases lying between them. Filled out from reference TRBV30 and TRBJ2-2, the complete variable domain reads SQTIHQWPATLVQPVGSPLSLECTVEGTSNPNLYWYRQAAGRGLQLLFYSVGIGQISSEVPQNLSASRPQDRQFILSSKKLLLSDSGFYLCAWNDIGSSTGELFFGEGSRLTVL.